The 14 T cell receptor beta chains presented below share a single source sample, sequenced in a study of CD8+CD57+ T cells in acquired aplastic anemia. For CDR3 and TCR beta VDJ profiling, genomic DNA was the template used. MiXCR, run by TCRdb on the reads, gives a single entry per CDR3 protein. Among about 420,000 distinct CDR3 sequences listed, around 68% were seen once. Material: sorted CD4+, CD8+, or CD8+CD57+ T cells (not recorded which) from PBMCs. All receptors come from a human donor in good health, serving as a control.

In this sample, this clonotype turned up many times. The chain combines TRBV30 with TRBJ1-2; tentative D call: TRBD1 (6 bases). CDR1 is GTSNPN, CDR2 SVGIG, per germline (reference sequence). The length of the CDR3 is 13 residues. Trimming cost V 5 bases and J 6 bases, with 16 bases left between them. The CDR3 is CAWGYYRANGYTF. CDR3 coding DNA: TGTGCCTGGGGCTATTACAGGGCTAATGGCTACACCTTC. The whole variable domain, filled in from reference TRBV30 and TRBJ1-2, reads SQTIHQWPATLVQPVGSPLSLECTVEGTSNPNLYWYRQAAGRGLQLLFYSVGIGQISSEVPQNLSASRPQDRQFILSSKKLLLSDSGFYLCAWGYYRANGYTFGSGTRLTVV.

On this clonotype: The junction does not match germline at one end; this may be a read error. The V gene is TRBV9, the J gene TRBJ1-6; D unresolved. Germline V gene data show CDR1 as SGDLS and CDR2 as YYNGEE. This CDR3 comprises 13 residues. The CDR3 nucleotides are TGTGCCAGCAGCGCCTCCCCGGGCTCAGCCCTCTCCTTT. This codes for CASSASPGSALSF.

Details on this clonotype: Relative to the germline gene, one junction end is altered; a read error may explain this. The chain has TRBV7-2 and TRBJ2-3; 12 nucleotides match TRBD1. The CDR3 extends over 15 amino acids. Germline V gene lookup returns CDR1 SGHTA and CDR2 FQGNSA. CDR3 residues: CASSLVGQGADTQYF. DNA for the CDR3: TGTGCCAGCAGCTTAGTGGGACAGGGGGCAGACACGCAGTATTTT.

The chain has TRBV9 and TRBJ2-7; D gene unclear. The CDR3 spans 13 residues. Germline CDR1 and CDR2: SGDLS and YYNGEE. This CDR3 is CASSEASALNTEV. As DNA, the CDR3 is TGTGCCAGCAGCGAAGCATCAGCCCTGAACACTGAAGTC.

This clonotype was counted many times. The chain couples TRBV30 to TRBJ1-6; no reliable D call. Germline V gene sequence: CDR1 GTSNPN, CDR2 SVGIG (reference sequence). The CDR3 runs 11 residues. The germline V and J ends were trimmed by 5 bases and 6 bases, with 5 bases remaining between them. The CDR3: CAWDRNSPLHF. The DNA of the CDR3 is TGTGCCTGGGACCGTAATTCACCCCTCCACTTT.

This clonotype was counted many times. The rearrangement joins TRBV6-2 or TRBV6-3 to TRBJ1-2; D unresolved. The CDR3 length is 13 residues. The V end was cut by 7 bases, the J end by 3 bases, with 12 bases between. CDR1 is MNHEY and CDR2 is SVGEGT in the germline V gene. The CDR3 here is CASTMGSDYGYTF. The CDR3 DNA is TGTGCCAGCACCATGGGGTCGGACTATGGCTACACCTTC.

This clonotype was counted many times. V is TRBV7-2 and J is TRBJ1-1; D gene unclear. The CDR3 runs 12 residues. The V gene's germline CDR1 is SGHTA and CDR2 FQGNSA. The V and J ends lost 3 bases and 6 bases respectively, with 8 bases between them. CDR3 DNA: TGTGCCAGCAGCTTGGCAGGACCTGAAGCTTTCTTT. Translating gives CASSLAGPEAFF. The full variable domain, rest sourced from reference TRBV7-2 and TRBJ1-1, is GAGVSQSPSNKVTEKGKDVELRCDPISGHTALYWYRQSLGQGLEFLIYFQGNSAPDKSGLPSDRFSAERTGGSVSTLTIQRTQQEDSAVYLCASSLAGPEAFFGQGTRLTVV.

This clonotype was seen ten or more times. In DNA, the CDR3 is TGTGCCAGCAGTAGTAGCGGGCTTTACTTGTTCTCGGCTTTCTTT. This codes for CASSSSGLYLFSAFF. The V gene is TRBV6-4, the J gene TRBJ1-1; no firm D call. V was trimmed by 5 bases and J by 11 bases, leaving 24 bases between them. This CDR3 region has 15 residues. The V gene's germline CDR1 is MRHNA and CDR2 SNTAGT.

This clonotype was seen repeatedly, ten times or more. The chain is built from TRBV9 and TRBJ2-1; 12 bases map to TRBD2. The V and J ends lost 1 base and 7 bases, in that order; junction bases with no gene match: 3. The CDR3 sequence is 15 residues long. The germline gives CDR1 SGDLS, CDR2 YYNGEE. CDR3 bases: TGTGCCAGCAGCGTACTAGCGGGGGGGCATAATGAGCAGTTCTTC. It codes for CASSVLAGGHNEQFF.

The chain carries TRBV12-3 or TRBV12-4 and TRBJ1-1; D unclear. V was pared by 2 bases and J by 6 bases, with 13 bases between. The CDR3 extends over 14 amino acids. CDR3 bases: TGTGCCAGCAGTTTAACGGCTATTAGGGCTGAAGCTTTCTTT. Translated: CASSLTAIRAEAFF.

This clonotype was counted many times. The rearrangement joins TRBV5-1 to TRBJ2-3; unclear D gene. Germline V gives CDR1 SGHRS, CDR2 YFSETQ. This CDR3 spans 11 amino acids. V gave up 5 bases and J gave up 3 bases, with 4 bases separating them. Written as DNA, the CDR3 is TGCGCCAGCAGAATAACAGATACGCAGTATTTT. Its translation is CASRITDTQYF.

This clonotype was recorded at least ten times. The chain recombines TRBV5-1 with TRBJ2-3; 8 bases agree with TRBD2. V dropped 2 bases and J dropped 6; count of bases not matched to a gene: 5. Germline loops: CDR1 SGHRS, CDR2 YFSETQ. CDR3 length equals 14 residues. CDR3 amino acids: CASSFAAGVDTQYF. The CDR3 DNA follows: TGCGCCAGCAGCTTCGCAGCGGGGGTTGATACGCAGTATTTT.

The chain employs TRBV5-6 and TRBJ1-2; the match to TRBD1 covers 7 bases. The CDR3 loop spans 15 amino acids. Trimming removed 2 bases from V and 5 bases from J; junction bases left unmatched: 9. Germline CDR1 and CDR2: SGHDT and YYEEEE. The CDR3: CASSFPGTERYGYTF. CDR3 in DNA: TGTGCCAGCAGCTTCCCCGGGACAGAACGATATGGCTACACCTTC.

This chain joins TRBV6-1 and TRBJ1-2; tentatively, D is TRBD1 (6 bases). This CDR3 contains 15 residues. Germline V gene lookup returns CDR1 MNHNS and CDR2 SASEGT. The V end lost 2 bases, the J end lost 5 bases, and 15 bases lay between the germline ends. CDR3 sequence: CASSEREGGWYGYTF. In DNA, the CDR3 is TGTGCCAGCAGTGAACGTGAAGGGGGTTGGTATGGCTACACCTTC.